The following is a TCR beta chain sequence with its context. The CDR3 has 13 residues. V lost 3 bases, J lost 8 bases, and 13 bases lay in between. CDR1 is MGHDK and CDR2 is SYGVNS in the germline V gene. The sample is drawn from a study of technical replicates of blood from a few donors. Profiling relied on immunoSEQ multiplex PCR, and the TCRdb table lists in-frame clones only, not all of them. The sample lists 65,000 to 90,000 clones, 93% occurring once. This sequence joins TRBV25-1 and TRBJ1-2; D call uncertain. Sample: T cells isolated from PBMCs. This sequence originates from a human donor in good health. CDR3 sequence: CASSENLLRGYTF. CDR3 DNA sequence: TGTGCCAGCAGTGAGAATCTCCTCCGGGGCTACACCTTC.